This is a list of T cell receptor beta chains from one sample in a study of blood T cells in healthy people across ages. A single record per CDR3 protein comes from TCRdb applying MiXCR to the 5' RACE reads. In the table there are some 710,000 distinct CDR3 sequences, about half of which are singletons. The specimen was blood. All receptors come from an elderly man in good health. Each CDR3 is given with its conserved first and last residue. The D gene is left open where the match is weak. Only some rows state a clone size, as once, few, many or a class for expanded clones.

>TRBV11-2|.|many|TRBJ1-2
CASSSGGWYGYTF
TGTGCCAGCAGCTCGGGGGGGTGGTATGGCTACACCTTC
>TRBV10-3|TRBD2|.|TRBJ2-3
CAISDGTSGRVDTQYF
TGTGCCATCAGTGACGGGACTAGCGGGAGGGTAGATACGCAGTATTTT
>TRBV29-1|.|many|TRBJ2-1
CSAQPRYNEQFF
TGCAGCGCCCAGCCCAGATACAATGAGCAGTTCTTC
>TRBV29-1|TRBD1|once|TRBJ2-5
CSVKGQGQGTQYF
TGCAGCGTTAAAGGACAGGGACAAGGGACCCAGTACTTC
>TRBV7-2|.|.|TRBJ1-6
CASSSRDAAHNSPLHF
TGTGCCAGCAGCTCCCGGGACGCGGCTCATAATTCACCCCTCCACTTT
>TRBV3-1|.|few|TRBJ2-7
CASSQDKVGNTFYEQYF
TGTGCCAGCAGCCAAGATAAAGTAGGGAATACATTCTACGAGCAGTACTTC
>TRBV7-2|TRBD1|few|TRBJ2-7
CASSLARDRGYEQYF
TGTGCCAGTAGCTTAGCGCGAGACAGGGGCTACGAGCAGTACTTC
>TRBV7-9|TRBD1|.|TRBJ2-7
CASSSPPETGGYSYEQYF
TGTGCCAGCAGCTCTCCGCCTGAAACAGGGGGCTACTCCTACGAGCAGTACTTC
>TRBV12-3/TRBV12-4|TRBD2|.|TRBJ2-2
CASSISGVNTGELFF
TGTGCCAGCAGCATTAGCGGGGTGAACACCGGGGAGCTGTTTTTT
>TRBV3-1|.|.|TRBJ2-3
CASSQELGGDTQYF
TGTGCCAGCAGCCAAGAACTGGGAGGAGATACGCAGTATTTT
>TRBV30|TRBD2|.|TRBJ2-7
CAWMSPWAGDSYEQYF
TGTGCCTGGATGTCCCCCTGGGCGGGGGACTCCTACGAGCAGTACTTC
>TRBV7-3|TRBD2|.|TRBJ2-3
CASSSSGTPADTQYF
TGTGCCAGCAGCTCTAGCGGGACCCCAGCAGATACGCAGTATTTT
>TRBV7-2|.|once|TRBJ1-2
CASSLRSGLPYGYTF
TGTGCCAGCAGCTTACGGTCCGGACTGCCCTATGGCTACACCTTC
>TRBV6-5|.|few|TRBJ2-1
CASSTWFGRDNEQFF
TGTGCCAGCAGCACCTGGTTCGGGAGAGACAATGAGCAGTTCTTC
>TRBV11-2|TRBD2|.|TRBJ2-7
CASSPVETSGRSSYEQYF
TGTGCCAGCAGCCCCGTTGAGACTAGCGGGAGGAGCTCCTACGAGCAGTACTTC
>TRBV5-1|.|few|TRBJ2-7
CASSSDSRNEQYF
TGCGCCAGCAGCTCCGACTCGAGGAACGAGCAGTACTTC
>TRBV7-9|TRBD1|.|TRBJ1-1
CASSSPGTGDTEAFF
TGTGCCAGCAGCTCACCCGGGACAGGGGACACTGAAGCTTTCTTT
>TRBV25-1|.|.|TRBJ2-3
CASSEFSLSDTQYF
TGTGCCAGCAGTGAATTTTCACTATCAGATACGCAGTATTTT
>TRBV9|.|.|TRBJ2-7
CASSPQLVGLVYEQYF
TGTGCCAGCAGCCCCCAACTAGTGGGATTAGTCTACGAGCAGTACTTC
>TRBV9|.|few|TRBJ2-5
CASSVRNQETQYF
TGTGCCAGCAGCGTAAGGAACCAAGAGACCCAGTACTTC
>TRBV10-3|.|.|TRBJ1-4
CATQNDGEKLFF
TGTGCCACCCAAAACGACGGTGAAAAACTGTTTTTT
>TRBV12-3/TRBV12-4|.|.|TRBJ1-4
CASSFDNEKLFF
TGTGCCAGCAGTTTTGATAATGAAAAACTGTTTTTT
>TRBV12-3/TRBV12-4|TRBD1|.|TRBJ2-1
CASSPGDRGLRNEQFF
TGTGCCAGCAGTCCCGGGGACAGGGGGCTTCGGAATGAGCAGTTCTTC
>TRBV9|TRBD2|.|TRBJ2-7
CASSRDYAYEQYF
TGTGCCAGCTCCCGGGACTACGCGTACGAGCAGTACTTC
>TRBV7-9|.|few|TRBJ1-1
CASSLLPKNTEAFF
TGTGCCAGCAGCCTCCTTCCGAAGAACACTGAAGCTTTCTTT
>TRBV6-6|.|.|TRBJ2-5
CASSYGSGKETQYF
TGTGCCAGCAGTTACGGGAGTGGGAAAGAGACCCAGTACTTC
>TRBV5-1|TRBD1|few|TRBJ1-5
CASSLGTGGLDQPQHF
TGCGCCAGCAGCTTGGGGACAGGGGGATTGGATCAGCCCCAGCATTTT
>TRBV28|.|.|TRBJ1-2
CASQDVTGQNYGCTF
TGTGCCAGCCAAGATGTAACGGGGCAGAACTATGGCTGCACCTTC
>TRBV9|.|few|TRBJ2-3
CASTPESSTDTQYF
TGTGCCAGCACCCCGGAGAGTAGCACAGATACGCAGTATTTT
>TRBV7-2|.|.|TRBJ2-3
CASSFSWGDTQYF
TGTGCCAGCAGCTTTTCCTGGGGGGATACGCAGTATTTT
>TRBV5-1|TRBD2|many|TRBJ2-3
CASSFGLAPPADTQYF
TGCGCCAGCAGCTTCGGACTAGCGCCCCCCGCTGATACGCAGTATTTT
>TRBV24-1|TRBD1|.|TRBJ1-5
CATRGQGFYQPQHF
TGTGCCACCAGAGGACAGGGCTTTTATCAGCCCCAGCATTTT
>TRBV5-1|TRBD2|.|TRBJ2-1
CASSPEGLAASYNEQFF
TGCGCCAGCAGCCCCGAGGGACTAGCGGCCTCCTACAATGAGCAGTTCTTC
>TRBV24-1|.|.|TRBJ2-1
CATSDSVSYIGPGNEQFF
TGTGCCACCAGTGATTCAGTGAGTTACATAGGACCGGGGAATGAGCAGTTCTTC
>TRBV21-1|.|.|TRBJ2-1
CASSKALSLQTHEQFF
TGTGCCAGCAGCAAAGCGCTGAGCCTACAGACTCATGAGCAGTTCTTC
>TRBV7-3|TRBD1|.|TRBJ1-1
CASSSTGIDTEAFF
TGTGCCAGCAGCTCGACAGGGATCGACACTGAAGCTTTCTTT
>TRBV7-2|.|.|TRBJ2-5
CASSDLRAETQYF
TGTGCCAGCAGCGACCTGAGAGCAGAGACCCAGTACTTC
>TRBV7-2|TRBD2|.|TRBJ2-1
CASSLAEPNEQFF
TGTGCCAGCAGCCTAGCGGAACCCAATGAGCAGTTCTTC
>TRBV20-1|TRBD2|many|TRBJ2-1
CSAPSAGGSIKGNEQFF
TGCAGTGCCCCCTCGGCGGGAGGGTCGATAAAGGGCAATGAGCAGTTCTTC
>TRBV7-2|.|.|TRBJ1-5
CASSLAGGRNHQPQHF
TGTGCCAGCAGCTTAGCGGGGGGGCGCAATCATCAGCCCCAGCATTTT